These 6 T cell receptor beta chains share one sample of origin, sequenced in a study of response to subunit inactivated influenza vaccine. TCRdb itself ran the RT-PCR reads through MiXCR, one entry per CDR3 protein. Of 150,000 to 200,000 distinct CDR3 sequences in the sample, around 10% are singletons; the top ten hold around 33%. The specimen comprised CD8+ T cells sorted from PBMCs, sampled less than 30 months after vaccination. The receptors derive from a man aged 50 to 69 who received an inactivated influenza vaccine.

The chain links TRBV20-1 to TRBJ2-7, with D tentatively TRBD2 (6 bases). CDR1 and CDR2 (germline): DFQATT, SNEGSKA (reference sequence). The CDR3 is 15 amino acids. The V end lost 6 bases, the J end lost 0 bases, and 18 bases lay between the germline ends. The CDR3: CSATGGGWSSYEQYF. In nucleotides, the CDR3 is TGCAGTGCGACCGGAGGAGGGTGGAGCTCCTACGAGCAGTACTTC.

This clonotype occurred many times. The gene calls are TRBV24-1 and TRBJ1-6, with D perhaps TRBD1 (5 bases). The ends were cut back, 5 bases at V and 8 bases at J, with 6 bases in the middle. CDR3 length: 12 residues. Germline V gene data show CDR1 as KGHDR and CDR2 as SFDVKD. CDR3 protein: CATSAGDSPLHF. The CDR3 DNA reads as TGTGCCACCAGTGCGGGGGATTCACCCCTCCACTTT.

As concerns this clonotype: A single base separates this from a much larger clone, so it may be a read error. The chain uses TRBV4-3 and TRBJ2-1; maybe TRBD2 (5 bases). The CDR3 runs to 17 residues. V shed 0 bases and J shed 2 bases, with 14 bases lying between them. The germline gives CDR1 LGHNA, CDR2 YSLEER. The CDR3 sequence is CASSQDLTVGAYNEQFF. The DNA for the CDR3 is TGCGCCAGCAGCCAAGATTTGACGGTGGGAGCCTACAATGAGCAGTTCTTC.

This clonotype was detected many times. V is TRBV9 and J is TRBJ2-2, with 7 bases that match TRBD1. V shed 0 bases, J shed 3 bases, and the junction held 8 bases outside the gene matches. Germline CDR1 and CDR2: SGDLS and YYNGEE. The CDR3 consists of 17 residues. CDR3 sequence reads: CASSVDLAGGYTGELFF. CDR3 bases: TGTGCCAGCAGCGTAGATCTGGCAGGGGGATACACCGGGGAGCTGTTTTTT.

This clonotype has a count of ten or more. This sequence joins TRBV11-2 and TRBJ2-2; no clear D gene. V lost 1 base and J 5 bases, leaving 8 bases between the germline ends. Germline CDR1 reads SGHAT; CDR2 reads FQNNGV. CDR3 size: 14 residues. The CDR3: CASSLGTGTGELFF. CDR3 coding DNA: TGTGCCAGCAGCTTAGGTACCGGAACCGGGGAGCTGTTTTTT.

On this clonotype itself: This CDR3 fails to terminate in the conserved phenylalanine or tryptophan, so it likely reflects a read error. The rearrangement links TRBV20-1 to TRBJ2-7; D unresolved. V shed 0 bases and J shed 1 base, with 7 bases lying between them. Per the germline V gene, CDR1 is DFQATT and CDR2 is SNEGSKA (reference sequence). This CDR3 has 13 amino acids. The CDR3 coding sequence is TGCAGTGCTAGAGATCTGGTTTCCTACGAGCAGTACTCC. Translating gives CSARDLVSYEQYS.